This T cell receptor (beta chain) was captured in a study of T cells in localized non-small cell lung cancer (dated by TCRdb to about 2020). General notes on the study: Comparing tumors with uninvolved tumor-adjacent lungs, the study looked at the T cell repertoires of about 240 patients with early-stage NSCLC. The cohort consisted of about 240 treatment-naive NSCLC patients whose localized lung tumors had been resected. NSCLC patients had a mean age of around 61 years, and 129 were male and around 99 female. Paper-wide results and their limitations: A median of around 50 of the top 100 tumor clones were detected in paired uninvolved adjacent lung, and 25 to 35 of these tumor clones were also found among the top 100 clones of the paired uninvolved adjacent lung. Uninvolved tumor-adjacent lung showed the highest T cell clonality, higher than tumor, which suggests more focused antigenic responses in the uninvolved tumor-adjacent lung. Because the study design was exploratory, TCR variables were selected using unadjusted p-values without false-discovery rate correction. Higher blood T cell density associated with longer overall survival, while higher adjacent-lung clonality associated with shorter survival. Because multi-region sequencing of the tumors was not done, intratumor heterogeneity could not be ruled out.

This clone has a handful of counts. Which antigen it targets is not known. No clone much larger than this one lies a single base away; base qualities are absent. Sequences SEHNR (CDR1) and FQNEAQ (CDR2) are obtained from the germline V gene (reference sequence). There are 18 amino acids in the CDR3, from cysteine to phenylalanine inclusive. The CDR3 DNA has 54 bases and is translated from base 1. Trimming removed 5 bases from V and 2 bases from J, leaving 24 bases between the germline ends. The immunoSEQ Assay was used to sequence TCR beta CDR3 regions from DNA. In the paper's pipeline: To compute T cell density, TCR beta template counts were normalized to usable DNA, which was estimated by amplifying housekeeping genes. Richness was estimated with the preseqR package, extrapolating to 400,000 templates for PBMC samples and 120,000 templates for tissue samples. Clonality was defined as one minus Pielou's evenness. Differential abundance testing on productive amino-acid clonotypes, with a minimum total count of 5 and an alpha of 0.1, was used to identify tissue-enriched TCRs. The Jaccard Index and the Morisita Overlap Index were used to measure how much the repertoires overlapped between compartments. GLIPH clustered TCR beta CDR3s with public tetramer-defined viral CDR3s; viral motifs required at least three viral sequences plus V-gene enrichment. This is the immuneACCESS table as TCRdb keeps it, with only in-frame sequences that have V and J called. A part of the clones is gone; compared with another copy, unresolved V genes explain less than half, and the rest is unexplained. D and trimming come from the DNA, and the V and J calls and clone size come from that table. The sample table shows over 30,000 clones, and 90% are seen once. The ten largest make up around 4.3% of the sample.

At diagnosis, tumor, uninvolved tumor-adjacent lung and peripheral blood were collected and then preserved as a mix of FFPE and fresh-frozen material. Blood samples were analyzed as peripheral blood mononuclear cells for TCR repertoire profiling. The TCR was taken from a man aged 35-69 years with stage I lung adenocarcinoma. Rearrangement joined TRBV7-9 to TRBJ1-2, with a weak D call of TRBD1 (5 bases match). Sequences were derived from peripheral blood, sampled before any cancer treatment. The CDR3 region: CASSPQPDTDRQNYGYTF. The DNA is as follows: TGTGCCAGCAGCCCACAGCCAGACACCGACAGACAAAACTATGGCTACACCTTC.